This T cell receptor (beta chain) was recorded in a study of T-cell reconstitution after alpha-beta-depleted transplantation in children. Study conclusions and caveats: By about two months after transplant, alpha-beta T cells reportedly arose from several hundred graft clones that had expanded. A year post-transplant, T-cell counts and diversity derived mostly from newly produced T cells. Surviving recipient T cells and thymic progenitors underlay high day-60 TCRbeta diversity in some patients.

For this clonotype: Its target is not known.

Construction of the TCRbeta library involved unique molecular identifiers. MiXCR, run by TCRdb on the PCR reads, gives a single entry per CDR3 protein. The top ten hold 7.5% of the sample, which has about 300,000 distinct CDR3 sequences, around a tenth seen once. J gave up 0 bases and V 2 bases, and 6 bases lay outside the gene matches. The CDR3 covers 17 residues. Looked up from germline, CDR1 is MDHEN and CDR2 is SYDVKM. The sample in question was PBMCs, obtained before TCRalphabeta/CD19-depleted stem cell transplant. This sequence was found in a boy less than two years old with acute myeloid leukemia, due to receive a stem cell transplant. This rearrangement joins TRBV28 to TRBJ2-5; 10 bases are a match to TRBD2. CDR3 sequence reads: CASSLDLTSGYQETQYF. In nucleotides, the CDR3 is TGTGCCAGCAGTTTAGATTTGACTAGCGGGTACCAAGAGACCCAGTACTTC.